This T cell receptor beta chain emerged from a study of cytomegalovirus exposure and HLA in healthy donors. Study-level findings and limits: Solely CMV serostatus was available to characterize immune exposure.

Regarding this clone: Its antigen is as yet unknown.

PCR primers comprised 60 Vbeta and 13 Jbeta primers. The protocol was immunoSEQ multiplex PCR, while the TCRdb copy is restricted to in-frame clones and leaves out a portion. This sample has 87,000 or so clones, with 6.5% to 8% found just once. Germline V lookup: CDR1 SGHTA, CDR2 FQGTGA. The CDR3 totals 15 residues. Trimming at V came to 2 bases and at J to 7 bases, leaving 11 bases not matched to a gene. The V and J genes are TRBV7-3 and TRBJ2-7, with 7 bases matching TRBD2. The clonotype comes from a man aged 45-65 years in good health and CMV-seronegative. Material for sequencing was PBMCs. The chain's CDR3 is CASSLGSSGLEEQYF. The DNA for the CDR3 is TGTGCCAGCAGCTTAGGTTCTAGCGGCCTCGAGGAGCAGTACTTC. The variable domain in full, completed from reference TRBV7-3 and TRBJ2-7, reads GAGVSQTPSNKVTEKGKYVELRCDPISGHTALYWYRQSLGQGPEFLIYFQGTGAADDSGLPNDRFFAVRPEGSVSTLKIQRTERGDSAVYLCASSLGSSGLEEQYFGPGTRLTVT.